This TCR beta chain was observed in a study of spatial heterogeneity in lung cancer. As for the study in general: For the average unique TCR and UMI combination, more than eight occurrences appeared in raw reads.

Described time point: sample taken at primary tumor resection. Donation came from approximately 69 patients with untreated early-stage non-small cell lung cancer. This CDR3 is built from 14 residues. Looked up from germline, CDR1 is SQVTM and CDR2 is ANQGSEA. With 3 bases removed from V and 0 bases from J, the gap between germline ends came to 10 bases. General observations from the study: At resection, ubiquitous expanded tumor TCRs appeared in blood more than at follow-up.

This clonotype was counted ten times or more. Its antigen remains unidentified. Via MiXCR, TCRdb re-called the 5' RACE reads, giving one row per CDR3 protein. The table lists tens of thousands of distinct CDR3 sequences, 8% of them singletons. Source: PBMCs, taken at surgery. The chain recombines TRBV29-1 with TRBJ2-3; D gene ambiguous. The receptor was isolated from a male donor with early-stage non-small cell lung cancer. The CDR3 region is CSVEKATSTDTQYF. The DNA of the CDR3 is TGCAGCGTTGAGAAGGCAACTAGCACAGATACGCAGTATTTT.